This T cell receptor (beta chain) was retrieved from a study of cytomegalovirus exposure and HLA in healthy donors. Background on the study: An early release of data contained tens of millions of unique TCRs, which came from HLA-typed donors. General study results and limits: Previously analyzed data showed that most TCR beta V segments were productive at a frequency of about 87% or about 30%.

V dropped 0 bases and J dropped 1 base, with 13 bases sitting between them. This CDR3 spans 17 amino acids. The germline CDR1 and CDR2 sequences are SGDLS and YYNGEE. PCR used 60 Vbeta primers and 13 Jbeta primers. Measured with immunoSEQ multiplex PCR; TCRdb has only the in-frame clones, and not every one. The repertoire holds some 150,000 clones, with approximately 80% as singletons. About this clone: Antigen unknown.

The source is a man aged 30-40 years in good health and CMV-seronegative. Sequenced material: PBMCs. The chain couples TRBV9 to TRBJ2-2; perhaps TRBD2 as D (6 bases). The CDR3 region is CASSVERRGLNTGELFF. The CDR3 DNA reads TGTGCCAGCAGCGTAGAGAGGCGGGGACTGAACACCGGGGAGCTGTTTTTT. Using reference TRBV9 and TRBJ2-2 for the parts outside the CDR3, the full variable domain is DSGVTQTPKHLITATGQRVTLRCSPRSGDLSVYWYQQSLDQGLQFLIQYYNGEERAKGNILERFSAQQFPDLHSELNLSSLELGDSALYFCASSVERRGLNTGELFFGEGSRLTVL.